This TCR beta chain came from a study of regulatory T cells in long-lasting Graves disease. Building the TCR beta libraries relied on iRepertoire HTBI primers, and CDR3 regions underwent Arm-PCR. MiXCR was run by TCRdb on the multiplex PCR reads, yielding one entry per CDR3 protein. The sample contains more than 450,000 distinct CDR3 sequences, about 16% of which appear only once. Ten or more counts support this clonotype. Documented time point: newly diagnosed GD, antithyroid drugs for less than 3 months. RNA extracted from PBMCs served as the sequencing template. Germline V gene data show CDR1 as SNHLY and CDR2 as FYNNEI. V gave up 4 bases and J gave up 0 bases, with 13 bases separating them. This CDR3 region has 16 residues. This same sample was also taken into another study, of T cells in Graves' hyperthyroidism and ophthalmopathy.

Sequencing was performed on peripheral blood mononuclear cells (PBMCs), taken at new diagnosis, from a patient treated with antithyroid drugs. The TCR comes from a man in his forties with Graves disease. The V call is TRBV2, the J call TRBJ1-5; no firm D call. The CDR3 reads CASSAVGLYSNQPQHF. The CDR3 region has the DNA TGTGCCAGCAGTGCTGTGGGATTGTATAGCAATCAGCCCCAGCATTTT.